This T cell receptor (beta chain) was identified in a study of regulatory T cells in long-lasting Graves disease. Study conclusions and caveats: Study of thyroid tissue was not done, with only peripheral blood studied. Persistent-disease Graves' patients showed less TCR diversity than new cases. Persistent disease favored TRBV28, TRBJ1-2 and TRBJ2-5.

The time point is: persistent/refractory GD, antithyroid drugs over 5 years with positive TRAb. RNA isolated from PBMCs was used to make the TCR library. A peripheral blood sample, roughly 8.7 milliliters in volume, was drawn into EDTA tubes. For TCR beta, libraries came from iRepertoire HTBI primers and Arm-PCR of CDR3 regions. TCRdb fed the multiplex PCR reads into MiXCR, producing one record per CDR3 protein. The sample has roughly 400,000 distinct CDR3 sequences, 21% seen once. At least ten counts were recorded for this clonotype. The antigen is not known. There are 16 residues in the CDR3. Germline-derived CDR1 and CDR2 are MNHNS and SASEGT. J lost 6 bases, V lost 5 bases, and 7 bases had no gene match.

The input for sequencing was peripheral blood mononuclear cells (PBMCs), taken when the disease was refractory, from a patient treated with antithyroid drugs. The chain has TRBV6-1 and TRBJ2-7, with 16 positions matching TRBD2. This TCR derives from a female donor with Graves disease. CDR3: CASSRGTSGRVSEQYF. CDR3 bases: TGTGCCAGCAGTCGTGGGACTAGCGGGAGGGTGAGCGAGCAGTACTTC.